Here is one T cell receptor (beta chain) with its context. Its antigen is still unknown. Constant-segment-primed 5'RACE gave TCR alpha and TCR beta cDNA libraries with sample barcodes and UMIs. Using its own MiXCR run on the 5' RACE reads, TCRdb lists one record per CDR3 protein. In the table there are 350,000 to 500,000 distinct CDR3 sequences, roughly a quarter of which are singletons. This sample was taken from a study of T-cell memory formation after mild COVID-19. For the study at large: Each donor largely had its own TCR clusters. General study findings and limits: Some clones that responded were present in memory (sampled pre-infection), which suggests cross-reactive memory joined. The study found contracting CD4+ clones mainly in CM and EM and contracting CD8+ clones in EMRA.

This sequence was found in an adult woman who had mild COVID-19 (a few samples of this study predate the infection). Cell type and time point are not known. What was sequenced was PBMCs or a T cell subset sorted from them (not recorded which).

The CDR3 loop reads CASRYRWTGVNTEAFF. CDR3 coding DNA: TGTGCCAGCAGATACCGTTGGACAGGGGTAAACACTGAAGCTTTCTTT. The chain is built from TRBV6-1 and TRBJ1-1, with 9 positions matching TRBD1. Germline V CDR1 and CDR2: MNHNS, SASEGT. Trimming removed 6 bases from V and 2 bases from J; junction bases left unmatched: 10. There are 16 residues in the CDR3.